Listed below are T cell receptor beta chains from one sample, sequenced in a study of cytomegalovirus exposure and HLA in healthy donors. TCRdb's table, derived via immunoSEQ multiplex PCR, lists solely in-frame clones and lacks some. The sample lists around 160,000 clones; around 89% were seen once. Specimen: PBMCs. These receptors were obtained from a young man in good health and CMV-seronegative. Both conserved end residues are part of each CDR3. D genes are given only for firm matches. Some rows mark clone size as missing; the rest say once, few, many or name a class of expanded clone.

cdr3_length,clone_size,v_call,j_call,d_call,cdr3_nt,cdr3_aa
17,-,TRBV11-2,TRBJ2-1,-,TGTGCCAGCAGCTTAACTGAAACGGACTTTCCGATCAATGAGCAGTTCTTC,CASSLTETDFPINEQFF
14,-,TRBV28,TRBJ1-2,-,TGTGCCAGCAGTTTAAGTGGGCAGGGAAAGAGCTACACCTTC,CASSLSGQGKSYTF
15,-,TRBV11-2,TRBJ2-7,-,TGTGCCAGCAGCTTAAAGCAGGGATACTCCTACGAGCAGTACTTC,CASSLKQGYSYEQYF
12,few,TRBV28,TRBJ2-1,-,TGTGCCAGCAGCTCCTTTCTCAATGAGCAGTTCTTC,CASSSFLNEQFF
14,-,TRBV19,TRBJ2-7,TRBD1,TGTGCCAGTAGTCGACAGGGGATGACCTACGAGCAGTACTTC,CASSRQGMTYEQYF
15,-,TRBV28,TRBJ2-7,-,TGTGCCAGCACCCCTGGACAGACCTCCTCCTACGAGCAGTACTTC,CASTPGQTSSYEQYF
13,-,TRBV11-3,TRBJ2-3,-,TGTGCCAGCAGTATAGGGCCGGGGGATACGCAGTATTTT,CASSIGPGDTQYF
15,-,TRBV4-1,TRBJ2-1,-,TGCGCCAGCAGCCAGCCCTACGCGGCGGGCAATGAGCAGTTCTTC,CASSQPYAAGNEQFF
17,-,TRBV4-2,TRBJ2-7,TRBD2,TGTGCCAGCAGCAAAAGTACGGGCGGGAGGACCCCTTACGAGCAGTACTTC,CASSKSTGGRTPYEQYF
16,-,TRBV19,TRBJ1-6,TRBD1,TGTGCCAGTAGTATTTCCAGGGGGGCTGAAAATTCACCCCTCCACTTT,CASSISRGAENSPLHF
16,-,TRBV28,TRBJ1-5,-,TGTGCCAGCAGTTCCCGGACATTTAGGAGCAATCAGCCCCAGCATTTT,CASSSRTFRSNQPQHF
14,-,TRBV2,TRBJ1-1,-,TGTGCCAGCAGTGAAACGACTGGGAACACTGAAGCTTTCTTT,CASSETTGNTEAFF
16,-,TRBV18,TRBJ2-3,TRBD2,TGTGCCAGCTCACCAGATCAGCGGGGCATCACAGATACGCAGTATTTT,CASSPDQRGITDTQYF
16,-,TRBV12-5,TRBJ1-2,TRBD1,TGTGCTAGTGGTTCCCCAAAAATGACAGGGATATATGGCTACACCTTC,CASGSPKMTGIYGYTF
15,-,TRBV6-5,TRBJ1-3,-,TGTGCCAGCAGTCGAACCGGGGGCTCTGGAAACACCATATATTTT,CASSRTGGSGNTIYF
13,-,TRBV9,TRBJ1-1,-,TGTGCCAGCAGCGTGGGGGCGGACACTGAAGCTTTCTTT,CASSVGADTEAFF
16,-,TRBV7-9,TRBJ1-3,-,TGTGCCAGCAGCTTAGTGTCGCCCGTTCAGGGAAACACCATATATTTT,CASSLVSPVQGNTIYF
13,-,TRBV11-2,TRBJ2-1,-,TGTGCCAGCAGCGTACAGGGCTACAATGAGCAGTTCTTC,CASSVQGYNEQFF
19,once,TRBV27,TRBJ2-2,TRBD2,TGTGCCAGCAGTCCCAGGACTAGCGGGAGGGTACCGAACACCGGGGAGCTGTTTTTT,CASSPRTSGRVPNTGELFF
16,-,TRBV2,TRBJ2-1,TRBD2,TGTGCCAGCAGTGATTTGACTAGCGGGGTCTGGGATGAGCAGTTCTTC,CASSDLTSGVWDEQFF
14,-,TRBV7-7,TRBJ2-5,TRBD2,TGTGCTAGCAGCTTAGCGGGGGGGCATGAGACCCAGTACTTC,CASSLAGGHETQYF
17,-,TRBV2,TRBJ2-7,TRBD2,TGTGCCAGCAGTTGGTACGCTAGCGGGAGGATTAGCTACGAGCAGTACTTC,CASSWYASGRISYEQYF
15,-,TRBV7-9,TRBJ2-3,-,TGTGCCAGCAGCTTAGGGCAGACTAGCACAGATACGCAGTATTTT,CASSLGQTSTDTQYF
15,-,TRBV27,TRBJ1-5,TRBD1,TGTGCCAGCAGGGTCGGACAGGGCTTAGGGCAGCCCCAGCATTTT,CASRVGQGLGQPQHF
11,-,TRBV20-1,TRBJ2-1,-,TGCGCTGCAGTGGCATTAAGTGAGCAGTTCTTC,CAAVALSEQFF
11,few,TRBV20-1,TRBJ2-5,TRBD2,TGCAGTGCTCGGACTAGTCAGACCCAGTACTTC,CSARTSQTQYF
15,few,TRBV19,TRBJ2-7,TRBD2,TGTGCCAGTAGTGCGCTGATAGCGGGAGACTACGAGCAGTACTTC,CASSALIAGDYEQYF
16,-,TRBV27,TRBJ2-3,TRBD2,TGTGCCAGCAGTTTACCGACTAGCGGGGGCGGGGATACGCAGTATTTT,CASSLPTSGGGDTQYF
17,-,TRBV4-3,TRBJ2-7,TRBD2,TGCGCCAGCAGCCAAGTCCCGGGACTAGCGGGAACCTACGAGCAGTACTTC,CASSQVPGLAGTYEQYF
15,-,TRBV7-9,TRBJ2-4,-,TGTGCCAGCAGCTCACAGGGTGGGGCCAAAAACATTCAGTACTTC,CASSSQGGAKNIQYF
13,once,TRBV5-1,TRBJ1-1,TRBD1,TGCGCCAGCAGCCGGGACAGATTCACTGAAGCTTTCTTT,CASSRDRFTEAFF
15,-,TRBV5-1,TRBJ1-1,TRBD1,TGCGCCAGCACCCTGGACAGGGCAATGAACACTGAAGCTTTCTTT,CASTLDRAMNTEAFF
14,-,TRBV27,TRBJ1-1,-,TGTGCCAGCAGTTTATCGGGAGGGGGCACTGAAGCTTTCTTT,CASSLSGGGTEAFF
18,-,TRBV11-3,TRBJ2-1,TRBD1,TGTGCCAGCAGCCCCAGGGGGTTTTCGGCCAGGGGAAACAATGAGCAGTTCTTC,CASSPRGFSARGNNEQFF
14,-,TRBV29-1,TRBJ1-2,-,TGCAGCGTTGAGGAGGAGGGAGGATTCGCTGGCTACACCTTC,CSVEEEGGFAGYTF
16,-,TRBV6-6,TRBJ2-7,TRBD2,TGTGCCAGCAGACTAGGACTAGCGGGGCTCTCCTACGAGCAGTACTTC,CASRLGLAGLSYEQYF
14,-,TRBV27,TRBJ1-5,-,TGTGCCAGCAGGGCTGGACAGTGGGAACAGCCCCAGCATTTT,CASRAGQWEQPQHF
16,-,TRBV11-3,TRBJ2-1,TRBD1,TGTGCCAGCAGCCGTGGAGATACAGGGGGCAATAATGAGCAGTTCTTC,CASSRGDTGGNNEQFF
15,-,TRBV6-5,TRBJ1-1,-,TGTGCCAGCAGTTACTCGCCGGGGATGAACACTGAAGCTTTCTTT,CASSYSPGMNTEAFF
16,-,TRBV7-2,TRBJ2-2,TRBD2,TGTGCCAGCAGGTCGGGAGCGGGAGGGAACACCGGGGAGCTGTTTTTT,CASRSGAGGNTGELFF
14,-,TRBV10-1,TRBJ1-1,-,TGCGCCAGCAGTGAGCCAGGGATGAACACTGAAGCTTTCTTT,CASSEPGMNTEAFF
16,-,TRBV27,TRBJ2-6,-,TGTGCCAGCAGTTTAATCGGGGTGGAAGGGGCCAACGTCCTGACTTTC,CASSLIGVEGANVLTF
15,-,TRBV6-6,TRBJ2-1,-,TGTGCCAGCAGTTACACACGAACAGGCATCAATGAGCAGTTCTTC,CASSYTRTGINEQFF
15,-,TRBV2,TRBJ2-3,TRBD2,TGTGCCAGCAGACGAGGACTAGCGGGATCAGATACGCAGTATTTT,CASRRGLAGSDTQYF
19,-,TRBV14,TRBJ2-1,TRBD2,TGTGCCAGCAGCCAAGATCTATATAGCGGGAGTAATAAGGTCAATGAGCAGTTCTTC,CASSQDLYSGSNKVNEQFF
15,-,TRBV28,TRBJ1-1,TRBD1,TGTGCCAGCAGTCTTTTGACAGGGATTATGACTGAAGCTTTCTTT,CASSLLTGIMTEAFF
17,-,TRBV4-1,TRBJ2-3,TRBD2,TGCGCCAGCAGCCAAGCCGGACTAGTGTCGCGGACAGATACGCAGTATTTT,CASSQAGLVSRTDTQYF
14,-,TRBV5-6,TRBJ2-1,-,TGTGCCAGCAGCTTGGCTTCCAGGGCCAATGAGCAGTTCTTC,CASSLASRANEQFF
14,few,TRBV28,TRBJ2-7,TRBD1,TGTGCCAGCAGTGACCGGGACAGGGGGCTGGAGCAGTACTTC,CASSDRDRGLEQYF
15,-,TRBV5-4,TRBJ1-4,-,TGTGCCAGCAGCTTGAGGGGGGGGTTGGGCGAAAAACTGTTTTTT,CASSLRGGLGEKLFF
17,-,TRBV7-6,TRBJ2-1,TRBD2,TGTGCCAGCAGCTCGACCGGGGCGGCGGGGGACTACAATGAGCAGTTCTTC,CASSSTGAAGDYNEQFF
14,-,TRBV27,TRBJ1-3,-,TGTGCCAGCAGTTTGGGGGGGCCTGGAAACACCATATATTTT,CASSLGGPGNTIYF
15,-,TRBV7-2,TRBJ2-7,TRBD1,TGTGCCAGCAGCGTCGACAGGGCCCTCACCTACGAGCAGTACTTC,CASSVDRALTYEQYF
15,once,TRBV18,TRBJ1-2,-,TGTGCCAGCTCACCATCGACAGAGGTTAACTATGGCTACACCTTC,CASSPSTEVNYGYTF